This T cell receptor (beta chain) was found in a study of blood T cell repertoires in COVID-19 (TCRdb year 2020). Describing the broader study: Samples from collaborators originated in the United States, Italy and Spain and spanned both the acute and convalescent phases of COVID-19. Subjects who had been exposed to COVID-19, were actively infected with it, or had recovered from it provided the deeply sampled blood TCRbeta repertoires that made up the dataset. The repertoires were made available in a free public database intended to serve as a resource for research on the immune response to SARS-CoV-2. Where available, HLA class I and class II types were obtained from metadata supplied by the sample provider rather than from assay-based typing. A de-identified subject ID, COVID-19 status, age in years and sex were almost always included in the sample metadata. The prospective study material was composed of cDNA or gDNA derived from T cells, B-cell-depleted T cells, or PBMCs. The samples were drawn from the first 160 participants of the ongoing ImmuneRACE study and from 950 to 1,500 subjects provided by 6 global collaborators.

Points the paper makes about the study in general: How much clinical and demographic metadata was included differed by source and by participant, and the metadata was provided uncurated.

Spanning cysteine to phenylalanine, the CDR3 consists of 14 amino acids. This entry keeps only the CDR3 DNA: 42 bases, framed from base 1. In the germline V gene, CDR1 corresponds to MDHEN and CDR2 to SYDVKM. Cut back by 7 bases and 2 bases, the V and J ends lie 15 bases apart. As concerns this clone: Its target antigen remains unknown. No quality values exist for individual bases; no much larger clone is one base distant.

Collaborating institutions collected whole blood in K2EDTA tubes following their own protocols. For TCRbeta analysis, collaborator samples were shipped as frozen whole blood, as isolated PBMCs, or as DNA extracted from either sample type. TCRbeta CDR3 regions were amplified from genomic DNA using the immunoSEQ Assay, a bias-controlled multiplex PCR. In the original analysis: Within the assay, amplification of reference gene primers was used to estimate how many nucleated cells each sample contained. To quantify the absolute abundance of each unique TCRbeta CDR3 rearrangement, sequence reads were collapsed and filtered. For each sample, productive Simpson clonality was calculated as the square root of Simpson's diversity index across productive rearrangements. TCRdb obtained this table from immuneACCESS and retained in-frame rearrangements with V and J assigned. These tables miss some clones; where compared with another copy, unresolved V genes account for less than half of the shortfall, and the remainder is unexplained. That table furnishes V, J and clone size, whereas the DNA furnished D and trimming. The sample table shows over 100,000 clones, and approximately 85% are seen once. The ten largest clonotypes hold around 4.8% of the sample.

The sequence was obtained from a man aged 55 to 70 with acute or convalescent COVID-19. Sequences were obtained from peripheral blood. Here the chain combines TRBV28 and TRBJ2-7; tentative D gene TRBD1, with 7 bases matching. The encoded CDR3 is CASNRPGGPYEQYF. The DNA sequence reads TGTGCCAGCAACCGACCAGGGGGGCCCTACGAGCAGTACTTC.